This T cell receptor (beta chain) is drawn from a study of T cells in Graves' hyperthyroidism and ophthalmopathy. Patients were aged 18 to 65, had disease duration under 2 months, and had newly diagnosed hyperthyroidism. This clonotype was seen at least ten times. TCR beta CDR3 regions were amplified from RNA transcripts. A set of HTBI primers served as the primers for a first-round RT-PCR of the TCR CDR3. TCRdb reprocessed the multiplex PCR reads with MiXCR, giving one entry per CDR3 protein. The sample contains a few hundred thousand distinct CDR3 sequences, 15% to 20% of which appear only once. The receptor's source is a man aged 40-49 years with Graves' hyperthyroidism. What was sequenced was blood.

The CDR3 bases are TGTGCCATCAGTGAGTCGAGGAATAGGGGGGACTCCTACGAGCAGTACTTC. Residues: CAISESRNRGDSYEQYF. The chain carries TRBV10-3 and TRBJ2-7, with D perhaps given as TRBD1 or TRBD2 (6 bases each). This CDR3 has 17 residues. Germline assignment: CDR1 ENHRY and CDR2 SYGVKD. The V and J ends lost 0 bases and 0 bases respectively, with 15 bases between them.